This T cell receptor beta chain was identified in a study of T cell responses to AZD1222 COVID-19 vaccine. The method was immunoSEQ multiplex PCR; TCRdb's version includes in-frame clones alone and lacks a portion of them. Of about 140,000 clones in the sample, approximately 90% were seen once. Looked up from germline, CDR1 is LNHDA and CDR2 is SQIVND (reference sequence). V lost 8 bases to trimming and J lost 3 bases; unmatched junction nucleotides: 12. CDR3 size: 15 residues. The chain employs TRBV19 and TRBJ2-7; 8 bases line up with TRBD1. The sequence was obtained from an adult in good health. Sequenced material: peripheral blood, taken on day 0 of AZD1222 vaccination. CDR3 in amino acids: CASQSGQGGRYEQYF. The CDR3, as DNA: TGTGCCAGTCAGTCCGGACAGGGAGGTCGCTACGAGCAGTACTTC. Together with reference TRBV19 and TRBJ2-7, the CDR3 gives the full variable domain: DGGITQSPKYLFRKEGQNVTLSCEQNLNHDAMYWYRQDPGQGLRLIYYSQIVNDFQKGDIAEGYSVSREKKESFPLTVTSAQKNPTAFYLCASQSGQGGRYEQYFGPGTRLTVT.